In this sample, the clone carrying this TCR beta chain turned up once. The data belong to a study of TIL therapy for anti-PD-1-resistant metastatic lung cancer. Time point described: pre-treatment sample, taken before nivolumab and TIL therapy. The CDR3 loop spans 15 amino acids. Trimming took off 6 bases at V and 7 bases at J, with 19 bases between the two ends. Germline V lookup: CDR1 SEHNR, CDR2 FQNEAQ (reference sequence). The libraries were made with immunoSEQ v3. TCRdb's table, derived via immunoSEQ multiplex PCR, lists solely in-frame clones and lacks some. The sample shows tens of thousands of clones, around 86% of them seen only once.

The sequenced sample was blood, obtained at baseline. The rearrangement uses TRBV7-9 and TRBJ2-1; D gene unclear. The clonotype comes from a person aged 25-79 years with non-small cell lung cancer. CDR3 amino acids: CASSPPGSATNEQFF. In DNA form, the CDR3 reads TGTGCCAGCAGTCCCCCGGGCAGTGCCACAAATGAGCAGTTCTTC. Drawing the rest from reference TRBV7-9 and TRBJ2-1, the complete variable domain is DTGVSQNPRHKITKRGQNVTFRCDPISEHNRLYWYRQTLGQGPEFLTYFQNEAQLEKSRLLSDRFSAERPKGSFSTLEIQRTEQGDSAMYLCASSPPGSATNEQFFGPGTRLTVL.